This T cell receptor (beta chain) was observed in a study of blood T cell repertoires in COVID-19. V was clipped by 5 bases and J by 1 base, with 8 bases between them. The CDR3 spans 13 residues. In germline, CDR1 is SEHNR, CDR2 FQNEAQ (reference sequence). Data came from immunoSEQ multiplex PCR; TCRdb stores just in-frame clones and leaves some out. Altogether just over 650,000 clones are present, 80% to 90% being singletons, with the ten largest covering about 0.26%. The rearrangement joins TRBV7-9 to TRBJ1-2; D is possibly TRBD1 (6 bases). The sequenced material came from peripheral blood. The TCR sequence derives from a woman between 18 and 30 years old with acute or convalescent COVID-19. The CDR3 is CASSRQVNYGYTF. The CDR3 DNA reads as TGTGCCAGCAGCAGACAGGTTAACTATGGCTACACCTTC. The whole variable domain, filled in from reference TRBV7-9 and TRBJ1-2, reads DTGVSQNPRHKITKRGQNVTFRCDPISEHNRLYWYRQTLGQGPEFLTYFQNEAQLEKSRLLSDRFSAERPKGSFSTLEIQRTEQGDSAMYLCASSRQVNYGYTFGSGTRLTVV.